The present TCR beta chain was sequenced within a study of blood T cell repertoires in COVID-19. Overall study context: Donors in the United States, Italy and Spain gave samples during acute or convalescent COVID-19. Nucleic acid was either cDNA or gDNA, and it came from T cells, B-cell-depleted T cells, or PBMCs.

The protocol was immunoSEQ multiplex PCR, while the TCRdb copy is restricted to in-frame clones and leaves out a portion. The sample consists of approximately 200,000 clones, approximately 78% of them appearing once. The ends lost 7 bases at V and 5 bases at J; junction bases unmatched: 7. This CDR3 spans 14 amino acids. The germline V gene encodes CDR1 MDHEN and CDR2 SYDVKM. The chain is built from TRBV28 and TRBJ1-4; 7 nucleotides match TRBD1. The TCR originated in a woman older than 75 with acute or convalescent COVID-19. Source material: peripheral blood. CDR3 bases: TGTGCCAGCATTCCGGGACAGCTGAATGAAAAACTGTTTTTT. Translating it yields CASIPGQLNEKLFF.